This TCR beta chain derives from a study of blood T cell repertoires in COVID-19. Looking at the study overall: COVID-19 samples, acute and convalescent, were from the United States, Italy and Spain. T cells, B-cell-depleted T cells, or PBMCs provided the cDNA or gDNA that served as material.

Original handling: Amplification of reference gene primers was used by the study to estimate nucleated cell counts. Here immunoSEQ multiplex PCR was the method, and the copy in TCRdb shows in-frame clones only, minus some. V, J and clone size are those of that table, while D and trimming were read from the DNA. The sample has tens of thousands of clones, 65% to 85% seen once. CDR1 is SGDLS and CDR2 is YYNGEE in the germline V gene. V lost 3 bases and J lost 0, with 4 bases in between. The CDR3 totals 14 residues. The V call is TRBV9, the J call TRBJ2-6; no clear D. The clonotype originates from a woman in her sixties or seventies with acute or convalescent COVID-19. Material: peripheral blood. Written as DNA, the CDR3 is TGTGCCAGCAGCGCCAGCTCTGGGGCCAACGTCCTGACTTTC. It yields the protein CASSASSGANVLTF.